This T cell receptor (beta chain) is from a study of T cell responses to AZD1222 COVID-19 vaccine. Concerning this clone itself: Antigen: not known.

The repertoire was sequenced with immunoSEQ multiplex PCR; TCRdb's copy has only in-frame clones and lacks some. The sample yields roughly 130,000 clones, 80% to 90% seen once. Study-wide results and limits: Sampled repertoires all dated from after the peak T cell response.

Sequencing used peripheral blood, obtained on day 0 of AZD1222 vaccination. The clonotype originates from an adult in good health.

CDR3 nucleotide sequence: TGTGCCAGCAGTCCCCAGGGTGGGTCCAAAAACATTCAGTACTTC. Amino acid sequence: CASSPQGGSKNIQYF. The chain joins TRBV28 to TRBJ2-4, with D possibly matching TRBD1 (5 bases). This CDR3 has 15 residues. Germline V gene lookup returns CDR1 MDHEN and CDR2 SYDVKM. Deletions cut 5 bases from V and 2 bases from J, with 13 bases between.